This section outlines one T cell receptor (beta chain) sequence together with its context. Generated by immunoSEQ multiplex PCR, the TCRdb table keeps only in-frame clones and is missing some. The data contain around 230,000 clones, roughly 88% of them seen just once; the ten biggest clones take up around 27%. This specimen belongs to a study of blood T cell repertoires in COVID-19. This CDR3 spans 14 amino acids. The ends lost 0 bases at V and 5 bases at J; junction bases unmatched: 4. CDR1 and CDR2 from the germline V gene are LGHDT and YNNKEL (reference sequence). The receptor comes from a man aged 35 to 55 with acute or convalescent COVID-19. The sequencing input was peripheral blood. The chain has TRBV3-1 (or the pseudogene TRBV3-2) and TRBJ2-7; 7 nucleotides align to TRBD2. In DNA form, the CDR3 reads TGTGCCAGCAGCCAAGAATCGCTAGCGGACGAGCAGTACTTC. This sequence encodes CASSQESLADEQYF.